One T cell receptor (beta chain) is described in this entry. The study ran its PCR with 60 Vbeta and 13 Jbeta primers. Sequencing used immunoSEQ multiplex PCR; TCRdb keeps in-frame clones, though not all of them. Seen here are about 140,000 clones, approximately 80% observed once, and the top ten hold less than 3%. Unmatched junction bases numbered 6, after V lost 2 bases and J lost 4 bases. There are 17 residues in the CDR3. Per the germline V gene, CDR1 is MNHEY and CDR2 is SMNVEV (reference sequence). The data were obtained in a study of cytomegalovirus exposure and HLA in healthy donors. Overall study: Ancestry clustering placed roughly 86% of around 400 genotyped donors in the Caucasian-associated cluster.

The specimen was PBMCs. The chain combines TRBV27 with TRBJ2-6; TRBD1 matches 9 bases. This sequence originates from a man aged 45-65 years in good health and CMV-seronegative. The CDR3 region has the DNA TGTGCCAGCAGTTTAACACAGGGGGCATCCGGGGCCAACGTCCTGACTTTC. Translating gives CASSLTQGASGANVLTF.